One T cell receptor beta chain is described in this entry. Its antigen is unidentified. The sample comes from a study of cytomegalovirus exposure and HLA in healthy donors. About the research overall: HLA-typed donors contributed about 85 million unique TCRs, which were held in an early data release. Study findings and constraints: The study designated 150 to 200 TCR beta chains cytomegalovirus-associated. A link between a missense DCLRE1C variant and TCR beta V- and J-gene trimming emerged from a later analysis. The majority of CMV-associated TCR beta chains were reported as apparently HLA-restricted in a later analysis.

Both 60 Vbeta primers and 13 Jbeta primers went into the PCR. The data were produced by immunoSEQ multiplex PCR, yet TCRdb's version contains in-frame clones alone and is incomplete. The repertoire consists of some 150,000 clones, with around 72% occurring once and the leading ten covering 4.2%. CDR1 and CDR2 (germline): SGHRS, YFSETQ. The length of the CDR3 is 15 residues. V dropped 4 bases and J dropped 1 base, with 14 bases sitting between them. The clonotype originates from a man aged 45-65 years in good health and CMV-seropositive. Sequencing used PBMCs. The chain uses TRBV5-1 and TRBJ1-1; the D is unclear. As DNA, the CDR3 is TGCGCCAGCAGCGTAGTCGGAGGAGGGAACACTGAAGCTTTCTTT. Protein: CASSVVGGGNTEAFF.